This T cell receptor (beta chain) was captured in a study of T cells in Graves' hyperthyroidism and ophthalmopathy. Study context: Blood was drawn when the patient was first diagnosed and still untreated. Regarding the study as a whole: Among thyroid clonotypes expanded above 0.001, most also appeared in blood. The model foresaw ophthalmopathy a median about 6.1 months prior to onset.

The ends lost 3 bases at V and 2 bases at J; junction bases unmatched: 27. The CDR3 contains 22 residues. This clonotype was counted ten times or more. The antigen is unknown. Clinicians diagnosed patients from clinical symptoms, serum thyroxine and TRAb, thyroid ultrasound and orbital computed tomography. Template material for amplifying TCR beta CDR3 regions consisted of RNA transcripts. In the first-round RT-PCR of the TCR CDR3, the HTBI primer set was used. A single record per CDR3 protein comes from TCRdb applying MiXCR to the multiplex PCR reads. Of around 420,000 distinct CDR3 sequences listed, approximately 15% are singletons.

The chain joins TRBV12-3 or TRBV12-4 to TRBJ2-7; 8 bases are shared with TRBD2. Material for sequencing was blood. The clonotype comes from a woman under 30 with Graves' hyperthyroidism. The DNA for the CDR3 is TGTGCCAGCAGTTTCGGGGGGAGTGTGCGAGCTGGGAATAAAGCGGGGGCCTACGAGCAGTACTTC. Translation: CASSFGGSVRAGNKAGAYEQYF.